This TCR beta chain was sequenced in a study of early T cells in non-severe SARS-CoV-2 infection. Overall study context: It was bulk RNA from unsorted whole blood that was sequenced, and the chains were unpaired.

As concerns this clonotype: The antigen remains unidentified.

Study-wide findings and caveats: In VDJdb matching, anti-spike CD8 responses were favored while private and CD4 specificities went missing.

Unique molecular identifiers tagged individual cDNA molecules. Each CDR3 protein is one row after TCRdb ran MiXCR on the 5' RACE reads. The table has about 58,000 distinct CDR3 sequences, 9.5% to 15% seen once. Germline CDR1 and CDR2: SGHTA and FQGNSA. V dropped 5 bases and J dropped 5 bases, with 10 bases sitting between them. CDR3 length: 12 residues. The receptor comes from an adult who was a healthcare worker with PCR-confirmed SARS-CoV-2 infection or an uninfected control (not recorded which). Sequenced sample: whole blood. This chain uses TRBV7-2 with TRBJ2-7; D is perhaps TRBD1 (5 bases). For the CDR3, the DNA is TGTGCCAGCAGCCTTTCCAGGGACGAGCAGTACTTC. It yields the protein CASSLSRDEQYF.